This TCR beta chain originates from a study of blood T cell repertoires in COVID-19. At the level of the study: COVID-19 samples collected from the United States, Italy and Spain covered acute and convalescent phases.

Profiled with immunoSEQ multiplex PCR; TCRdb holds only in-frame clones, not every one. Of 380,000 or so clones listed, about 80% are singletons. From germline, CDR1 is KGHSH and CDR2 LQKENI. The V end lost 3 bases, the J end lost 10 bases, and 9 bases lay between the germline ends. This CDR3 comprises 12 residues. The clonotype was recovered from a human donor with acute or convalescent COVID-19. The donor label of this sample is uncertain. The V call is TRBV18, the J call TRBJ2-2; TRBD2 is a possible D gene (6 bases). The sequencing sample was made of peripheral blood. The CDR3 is CASSPGGVELFF. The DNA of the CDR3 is TGTGCCAGCTCACCTGGAGGGGTGGAGCTGTTTTTT.